This is a list of T cell receptor beta chains from one sample in a study of cytotoxic CD8 clonotypes in ibrutinib-treated CLL. Clones were sequenced by immunoSEQ multiplex PCR, and TCRdb holds only the in-frame ones, with some missing. The table records some 35,000 clones, 69% of them present only once. The sample here was PBMCs, taken before ibrutinib treatment. These TCRs come from a human donor with chronic lymphocytic leukemia. CDR3s include the opening cysteine and the closing phenylalanine or tryptophan. A D gene is named only where the DNA matches it firmly. Part of the rows lack a size; the others show once, few, many or a class for expanded clones.

v_call: TRBV11-1; j_call: TRBJ2-5; d_call: -; clone_size: once; cdr3_nt: TGTGCCAGCAGCCTATACGACCTAAAAGAGACCCAGTACTTC; cdr3_aa: CASSLYDLKETQYF
v_call: TRBV7-2; j_call: TRBJ2-7; d_call: -; clone_size: -; cdr3_nt: TGTGCCAGCAGCGAACGGATGTTGGGGTCCTACGAGCAGTACTTC; cdr3_aa: CASSERMLGSYEQYF
v_call: TRBV7-2; j_call: TRBJ2-3; d_call: TRBD2; clone_size: -; cdr3_nt: TGTGCCAGCAGCTCATCAATAAGTAGCGGGAGTAAAGATACGCAGTATTTT; cdr3_aa: CASSSSISSGSKDTQYF
v_call: TRBV6-5; j_call: TRBJ2-1; d_call: TRBD1; clone_size: -; cdr3_nt: TGTGCCAGCAGTTACTCGAGACAGGGGGGGAACAATGAGCAGTTCTTC; cdr3_aa: CASSYSRQGGNNEQFF
v_call: TRBV5-1; j_call: TRBJ2-7; d_call: -; clone_size: -; cdr3_nt: TGCGCCAGCAGTGAGGCGTACGAGCAGTACTTC; cdr3_aa: CASSEAYEQYF
v_call: TRBV4-3; j_call: TRBJ2-2; d_call: -; clone_size: -; cdr3_nt: TGCGCCAGCAGCCAGGGGGCGGGGGTTCGAGGCACCGGGGAGCTGTTTTTT; cdr3_aa: CASSQGAGVRGTGELFF
v_call: TRBV28; j_call: TRBJ1-1; d_call: -; clone_size: few; cdr3_nt: TGTGCCAGCCTCACAGGGATGAACACTGAAGCTTTCTTT; cdr3_aa: CASLTGMNTEAFF
v_call: TRBV28; j_call: TRBJ1-5; d_call: -; clone_size: many; cdr3_nt: TGTGCCAGCAGTCCAATAGGTGGGGGAAGTTCCAATCAGCCCCAGCATTTT; cdr3_aa: CASSPIGGGSSNQPQHF
v_call: TRBV5-8; j_call: TRBJ1-5; d_call: -; clone_size: -; cdr3_nt: TGTGCCAGCAGCCCGCCCGGGACCGATCTTAGGTCCCAGCATTTT; cdr3_aa: CASSPPGTDLRSQHF
v_call: TRBV15; j_call: TRBJ1-5; d_call: -; clone_size: few; cdr3_nt: TGTGCCACCAGGCCCGGGGATCGCAATCAGCCCCAGCATTTT; cdr3_aa: CATRPGDRNQPQHF
v_call: TRBV27; j_call: TRBJ1-2; d_call: TRBD1; clone_size: -; cdr3_nt: TGTGCCAGCAGTACCTCCGACAGGGGTTATGGCTACACCTTC; cdr3_aa: CASSTSDRGYGYTF
v_call: TRBV7-2; j_call: TRBJ1-5; d_call: -; clone_size: -; cdr3_nt: TGTGCCAGCAGCCCCAAGATCGGGGCGGGGGGGGATCAGCCCCAGCATTTT; cdr3_aa: CASSPKIGAGGDQPQHF
v_call: TRBV19; j_call: TRBJ1-6; d_call: -; clone_size: -; cdr3_nt: TGTGCCAGTAGTATAGAGGACCTGAATTCACCCCTCCACTTT; cdr3_aa: CASSIEDLNSPLHF
v_call: TRBV6-4; j_call: TRBJ2-3; d_call: -; clone_size: -; cdr3_nt: TGTGCCGGCAGTGATGGGCTAGGGGGCACAGATACGCAGTATTTT; cdr3_aa: CAGSDGLGGTDTQYF
v_call: TRBV5-1; j_call: TRBJ1-1; d_call: TRBD1; clone_size: once; cdr3_nt: TGCGCCAGCAGCCCGGGACAGGAGAACACTGAAGCTTTCTTT; cdr3_aa: CASSPGQENTEAFF
v_call: TRBV4-1; j_call: TRBJ2-3; d_call: -; clone_size: -; cdr3_nt: TGCGCCAGCAGCCAAGCCCGGGGCACAGATACGCAGTATTTT; cdr3_aa: CASSQARGTDTQYF
v_call: TRBV6-1; j_call: TRBJ1-5; d_call: -; clone_size: -; cdr3_nt: TGTGCCAGCAGTGACCAAGCCCTTATTAGCAATCAGCCCCAGCATTTT; cdr3_aa: CASSDQALISNQPQHF
v_call: TRBV25-1; j_call: TRBJ1-5; d_call: -; clone_size: few; cdr3_nt: TGTGCCAGCAGTGAAGGGGGGTCAGGTCTCAATCAGCCCCAGCATTTT; cdr3_aa: CASSEGGSGLNQPQHF
v_call: TRBV6-1; j_call: TRBJ2-7; d_call: TRBD1; clone_size: -; cdr3_nt: TGTGCCAGCAGTGATCCGGGACAGGGGGCCTACGAGCAGTACTTC; cdr3_aa: CASSDPGQGAYEQYF
v_call: TRBV4-1; j_call: TRBJ2-7; d_call: TRBD1; clone_size: -; cdr3_nt: TGCGCCAGCAGCCAGCCCCCAGACAGGGTTACCTACGAGCAGTACTTC; cdr3_aa: CASSQPPDRVTYEQYF
v_call: TRBV4-2; j_call: TRBJ2-3; d_call: -; clone_size: -; cdr3_nt: TGTGCCAGCAGCCAAGGGCATGCGGGGCGCAGCACAGATACGCAGTATTTT; cdr3_aa: CASSQGHAGRSTDTQYF
v_call: TRBV5-1; j_call: TRBJ2-3; d_call: TRBD2; clone_size: -; cdr3_nt: TGCGCCAGCCAAACTAGCGGGGGGCCAGATACGCAGTATTTT; cdr3_aa: CASQTSGGPDTQYF
v_call: TRBV7-2; j_call: TRBJ2-2; d_call: -; clone_size: -; cdr3_nt: TGTGCCAGCAGCCCGACGAACACCGGGGAGCTGTTTTTT; cdr3_aa: CASSPTNTGELFF
v_call: TRBV6-5; j_call: TRBJ2-3; d_call: TRBD2; clone_size: -; cdr3_nt: TGTGCCAGCAGCCGGACTAGCGGGAACACAGATACGCAGTATTTT; cdr3_aa: CASSRTSGNTDTQYF